The table lists the clone carrying this T cell receptor (beta chain) with a few counts. What it binds is not known. At one of its ends the junction is not consistent with the germline gene, which may arise from a read error. The sample originates from a study of response to subunit inactivated influenza vaccine. The study's findings and limits: There was a suggestion from the authors that each seasonal influenza vaccination recruits few new T cells.

TCRdb fed the RT-PCR reads into MiXCR, producing one record per CDR3 protein. Of around 540,000 distinct CDR3 sequences in the sample, about 12% are singletons; the top ten hold approximately 10%. There are 15 residues in the CDR3. CDR1 SGHRS and CDR2 YFSETQ come from the germline V gene. This TCR came from a man aged 50 to 60 who received an inactivated influenza vaccine. The chain recombines TRBV5-1 with TRBJ1-4; 8 positions agree with TRBD1. The sequencing used PBMCs from blood, collected on the day of vaccination. The CDR3 protein is CASSSRGRTTEKLFF. CDR3 coding DNA: TGCGCCAGCAGCAGCAGGGGGCGGACTACTGAAAAACTGTTTTTT.